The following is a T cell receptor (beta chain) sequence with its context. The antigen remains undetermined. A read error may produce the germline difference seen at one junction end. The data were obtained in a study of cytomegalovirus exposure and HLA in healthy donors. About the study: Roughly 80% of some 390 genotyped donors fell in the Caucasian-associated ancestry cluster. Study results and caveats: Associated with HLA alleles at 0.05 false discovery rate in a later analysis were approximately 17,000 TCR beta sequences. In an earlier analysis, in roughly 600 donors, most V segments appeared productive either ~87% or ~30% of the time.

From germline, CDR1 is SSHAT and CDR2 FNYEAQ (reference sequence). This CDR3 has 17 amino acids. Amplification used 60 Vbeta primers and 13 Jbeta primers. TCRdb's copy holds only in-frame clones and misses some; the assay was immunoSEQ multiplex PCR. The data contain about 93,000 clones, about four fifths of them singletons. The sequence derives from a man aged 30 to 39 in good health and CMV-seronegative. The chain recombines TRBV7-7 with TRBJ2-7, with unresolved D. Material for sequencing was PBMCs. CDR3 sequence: CASSLFMEPKTSYEQYF. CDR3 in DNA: TGTGCTAGCAGCTTATTCATGGAGCCCAAGACCTCCTACGAGCAGTACTTC.